The rows below give T cell receptor beta chains drawn from one sample of a study of cytomegalovirus exposure and HLA in healthy donors. Profiled with immunoSEQ multiplex PCR; TCRdb holds only in-frame clones, not every one. The sample has fewer than 250,000 clones, approximately 81% seen once. Sequences were obtained from PBMCs. These receptors originate from a human donor in good health. The conserved cysteine and the conserved F or W are not part of the CDR3 here.

cdr3_length j_call v_call cdr3_aa
14 TRBJ1-1 TRBV18 ASSPPGTGARAEAF
14 TRBJ2-7 TRBV6-5 ASSFPPGTGNYEQY
13 TRBJ1-2 TRBV6-5 ASSSATQGSYGYT
14 TRBJ1-4 TRBV19 ASSTLMTVENEKLF
12 TRBJ2-1 TRBV7-7 ASSLASTGGEQF
11 TRBJ1-2 TRBV9 ASSARDSYGYT
14 TRBJ2-3 TRBV5-1 ASSWRGGQGADTQY
13 TRBJ1-5 TRBV11-2 ASSSQGFGNQPQH
14 TRBJ2-3 TRBV9 ASSARTSGPTDTQY
14 NA TRBV6-5 ASSYNGAGPPYEQY
15 TRBJ1-3 TRBV6-1 ASSETTGFSSGNTIY
11 TRBJ1-4 TRBV7-8 ASSFRQAEKLF
11 TRBJ1-1 TRBV6-1 ASSVQGYTEAF
10 TRBJ1-2 TRBV6-5 ASRTVNYGYT
13 TRBJ1-4 TRBV9 ASSVLGWGDEKLF
14 TRBJ2-2 TRBV2 ASSVPGLANTGELF
10 TRBJ1-3 TRBV6-6 ASRGPGNTIY
12 TRBJ2-7 TRBV27 ASSLSGSPDEQY
12 TRBJ1-6 TRBV7-3 ASSLGPYNSPLH
13 TRBJ1-2 TRBV6-4 ASSDSGGSNYGYT
12 TRBJ2-7 TRBV7-9 ASSFRDSTYEQY
13 TRBJ2-1 TRBV5-4 ASSQGGVAYNEQF
12 TRBJ2-7 TRBV7-9 ASSSGTGDYEQY
13 TRBJ2-1 TRBV5-1 ASSSWEGSWDEQF
12 TRBJ2-4 TRBV28 ASSLGGGANIQY
14 TRBJ2-7 TRBV7-9 ASSSGTSGSDHEQY
9 TRBJ1-4 TRBV2 ASRANEKLF
14 TRBJ2-7 TRBV28 ASRSAGGALPPSLS
10 TRBJ2-7 TRBV29-1 SVAGASYEQY
14 TRBJ1-5 TRBV27 ASSPRHVDGNQPQH
15 TRBJ1-1 TRBV27 ASSTPRGTGYSAEAF
13 TRBJ2-3 TRBV29-1 SVDGGRGNTDTQY
13 TRBJ2-7 TRBV28 ASSPSFGRAYEQY
16 TRBJ1-6 TRBV7-9 ASSFLPARPGKKKPLH
13 TRBJ1-1 TRBV7-8 ASSKNQGTGAEAF
11 TRBJ2-1 TRBV4-1 ASSQEKPWEQF
12 TRBJ1-1 TRBV7-7 ASSPLDSYTEAF